This record concerns one T cell receptor (beta chain) sequence. Primers for the PCR totalled 60 Vbeta and 13 Jbeta. Sequenced by immunoSEQ multiplex PCR; TCRdb stores in-frame clones only, minus some. Among around 69,000 clones listed, 70% were seen once. This sample is part of a study of cytomegalovirus exposure and HLA in healthy donors. CDR3 size: 14 residues. Germline assignment: CDR1 SGHDT and CDR2 YYEEEE. V shed 1 base and J 4 bases; nucleotides not matched to a gene: 3. The chain carries TRBV5-6 and TRBJ2-5, with 8 bases identical to TRBD1. This TCR was sampled from a woman aged 50 to 60 in good health and CMV-seropositive. Sequencing input: PBMCs. The DNA of the CDR3 is TGTGCCAGCAGCTTGAGGGGGACAGGAGAGACCCAGTACTTC. Translating gives CASSLRGTGETQYF.